This T cell receptor (beta chain) was identified during a study of OX40 agonist ivuxolimab in advanced cancers. The wider study: Enrollees could have had prior anti-PD-1, anti-PD-L1 or anti-CTLA-4 therapy, which 35% to 40% had received.

The method was immunoSEQ multiplex PCR; TCRdb's version includes in-frame clones alone and lacks a portion of them. The table includes about 64,000 clones, about 85% detected once. Germline V CDR1 and CDR2: KGHSH, LQKENI. This CDR3 has 14 residues. After removal of 8 bases from V and 3 bases from J, the junction contained 5 bases not matched to a gene. This chain joins TRBV18 and TRBJ1-5; TRBD1 aligns across 9 bases. Sequences were derived from CD4+ or CD8+ T cells sorted from blood, sampled in a trial of the OX40 agonist ivuxolimab. The sequence came from an adult with an advanced solid tumor such as melanoma, head and neck, liver or kidney cancer. The DNA for the CDR3 is TGTGCCAGCGCGGGACAGGGATACAATCAGCCCCAGCATTTT. Its protein product is CASAGQGYNQPQHF.